Following are 30 T cell receptor beta chains from one sample sequenced in a study of regulatory T cells in long-lasting Graves disease. Time point indicated: persistent/refractory GD, antithyroid drugs over 5 years with positive TRAb. Extracted PBMC RNA gave rise to the TCR library. Building the TCR beta libraries relied on iRepertoire HTBI primers, and CDR3 regions underwent Arm-PCR. MiXCR, applied by TCRdb to the multiplex PCR reads, yields one record per CDR3 protein. The profile shows around 450,000 distinct CDR3 sequences, roughly 21% of them singletons. Sample: peripheral blood mononuclear cells (PBMCs), taken when the disease was refractory, from a patient treated with antithyroid drugs. These receptors all stem from a female donor with Graves disease.

In this sample, this clonotype turned up many times. This sequence joins TRBV2 and TRBJ2-7; TRBD1 might be the D (6 bases). Per the germline V gene, CDR1 is SNHLY and CDR2 is FYNNEI. The CDR3 consists of 15 residues. V was cut by 2 bases and J by 2 bases, with 13 bases left in between. The CDR3 spells CASSEFGGAPYEQYF. The CDR3 DNA is TGTGCCAGCAGTGAATTTGGGGGCGCCCCCTACGAGCAGTACTTC.

CDR3 loop: CASSIAGERTYEQYF. The CDR3 DNA reads as TGTGCCAGCAGTATCGCCGGGGAACGGACCTACGAGCAGTACTTC. The rearrangement uses TRBV27 and TRBJ2-7, with a possible D match to TRBD2 (5 bases). This CDR3 spans 15 amino acids. Looked up from germline, CDR1 is MNHEY and CDR2 is SMNVEV (reference sequence). V was pared by 5 bases and J by 2 bases, with 16 bases between.

This clonotype was seen a handful of times. V gene TRBV12-3 or TRBV12-4 combines with J gene TRBJ1-5; D unclear. Trimming pared 5 bases from V and 3 bases from J, leaving 11 bases between. The CDR3 is 14 residues long. The CDR3 spells CASSLQLTNQPQHF. CDR3 nucleotide sequence: TGTGCCAGCAGTCTACAGCTCACCAATCAGCCCCAGCATTTT.

V gene TRBV19 combines with J gene TRBJ1-1; D is uncertain. Per the germline V gene, CDR1 is LNHDA and CDR2 is SQIVND (reference sequence). This CDR3 has 15 amino acids. V lost 4 bases and J lost 4, with 16 bases in between. The chain's CDR3 is CASSSPPYGGTEAFF. CDR3 sequence (DNA): TGTGCCAGTAGTAGTCCCCCTTACGGAGGCACTGAAGCTTTCTTT. The whole variable domain, filled in from reference TRBV19 and TRBJ1-1, reads DGGITQSPKYLFRKEGQNVTLSCEQNLNHDAMYWYRQDPGQGLRLIYYSQIVNDFQKGDIAEGYSVSREKKESFPLTVTSAQKNPTAFYLCASSSPPYGGTEAFFGQGTRLTVV.

This clonotype was detected ten times or more. The chain has TRBV28 and TRBJ1-6, with D possibly TRBD1 on 6 matching bases. The CDR3 totals 15 residues. From germline, CDR1 is MDHEN and CDR2 SYDVKM. Trimming removed 5 bases from V and 3 bases from J, with 11 bases in between. The chain's CDR3 is CASSRYRDYNSPLHF. CDR3 nucleotides: TGTGCCAGCAGTAGGTACAGGGACTATAATTCACCCCTCCACTTT.

This clonotype was seen at least ten times. The chain has TRBV28 and TRBJ1-5; 10 bases align to TRBD1. J gave up 7 bases and V 4 bases, and 4 bases lay outside the gene matches. This CDR3 spans 14 amino acids. CDR1 is MDHEN, CDR2 SYDVKM, per germline. The CDR3 region has the DNA TGTGCCAGCAGTTCGGGACAGGGGTTACAGCCCCAGCATTTT. Its protein is CASSSGQGLQPQHF.

This clonotype was recorded at least ten times. The chain employs TRBV20-1 and TRBJ1-1; D remains ambiguous. The V end lost 1 base, the J end lost 4 bases, and 13 bases lay between the germline ends. CDR3 length: 14 amino acids. Germline CDR1 and CDR2: DFQATT and SNEGSKA (reference sequence). CDR3 sequence (DNA): TGCAGTGCTAGAGGTAGTCCGAAGGGCACTGAAGCTTTCTTT. The encoded protein is CSARGSPKGTEAFF.

This clonotype was observed a few times. The rearrangement joins TRBV9 to TRBJ2-7; D uncertain. Germline CDR1 is SGDLS and CDR2 is YYNGEE. The CDR3 covers 16 residues. Trimming left V 3 bases short and J 0 bases short, with 16 bases between. CDR3: CASSGDALNPSYEQYF. In nucleotides, the CDR3 is TGTGCCAGCAGCGGGGATGCCCTCAACCCCTCCTACGAGCAGTACTTC.

Ten or more counts support this clonotype. CDR3 sequence: CASSHLQEKETQYF. CDR3 DNA: TGTGCCAGCAGTCACTTACAGGAGAAAGAGACCCAGTACTTC. The V and J genes are TRBV28 and TRBJ2-5; weak D call: TRBD1 (5 bases). V was shortened by 5 bases and J by 3 bases, with 13 bases between the two germline ends. The CDR3 runs to 14 residues. The germline V gene has CDR1 MDHEN and CDR2 SYDVKM.

Regarding this clonotype: This may stem from a read error, because a much larger clone lies one nucleotide away. The chain recombines TRBV12-3 or TRBV12-4 with TRBJ1-5; no reliable D call. CDR3 size: 12 residues. Trimming took 2 bases from V and 6 from J, leaving 5 bases between them. The CDR3 spells CASSLYGQPQHF. The CDR3 DNA reads TGTGCCAGCAGTTTATACGGTCAGCCCCAGCATTTT.

This clonotype was observed many times. This chain links TRBV28 with TRBJ1-6, with D maybe TRBD1 (5 bases). CDR3 length equals 17 residues. V lost 1 base and J 3 bases, leaving 13 bases between the germline ends. In germline, CDR1 is MDHEN, CDR2 SYDVKM. The CDR3 region is CASSLYRWGSYNSPLHF. In DNA, the CDR3 is TGTGCCAGCAGTTTATATCGCTGGGGCAGCTATAATTCACCCCTCCACTTT.

This clonotype occurred many times. The chain combines TRBV2 with TRBJ2-5; D uncertain. This CDR3 is 11 amino acids long. Trimming took off 5 bases at V and 7 bases at J, with 8 bases between the two ends. Germline V gene sequence: CDR1 SNHLY, CDR2 FYNNEI. As DNA, the CDR3 is TGTGCCAGCAGTTTGGATGGGACCCAGTACTTC. It translates to CASSLDGTQYF.

This clonotype was seen a few times. The chain carries TRBV14 and TRBJ1-4; the D is unclear. Per the germline V gene, CDR1 is SGHDN and CDR2 is FVKESK. The germline V and J ends were trimmed by 5 bases and 8 bases, with 6 bases remaining between them. CDR3 length: 11 amino acids. The CDR3 reads CASSSKEKLFF. Here the CDR3 DNA reads TGTGCCAGCAGCTCCAAGGAAAAACTGTTTTTT. Complete variable domain (other parts from reference TRBV14 and TRBJ1-4): EAGVTQFPSHSVIEKGQTVTLRCDPISGHDNLYWYRRVMGKEIKFLLHFVKESKQDESGMPNNRFLAERTGGTYSTLKVQPAELEDSGVYFCASSSKEKLFFGSGTQLSVL.

The chain couples TRBV6-1 to TRBJ2-5, with TRBD1 identical over 7 bases. Germline CDR1 and CDR2: MNHNS and SASEGT. V trimming: 11 bases; J trimming: 5 bases; junction bases outside the gene matches: 14. CDR3 length equals 14 residues. CDR3 coding DNA: TGTGCCGGCACCGCACAGGGGTTCGGCGAGACCCAGTACTTC. Translating it yields CAGTAQGFGETQYF.

V is TRBV4-3 and J is TRBJ2-7, with D possibly being TRBD1 (5 bases). This CDR3 has 18 amino acids. Germline CDR1 and CDR2: LGHNA and YSLEER. The ends were cut back, 0 bases at V and 6 bases at J, with 24 bases in the middle. CDR3 residues: CASSQERLGDLWVVEQYF. CDR3 coding DNA: TGCGCCAGCAGCCAAGAGCGCCTAGGGGATCTTTGGGTAGTCGAGCAGTACTTC.

This clonotype showed up just a few times. The chain combines TRBV5-5 with TRBJ2-5, with 7 bases aligning to TRBD2. This CDR3 is 15 amino acids long. CDR1 is SGHKS, CDR2 YYEKEE, per germline (reference sequence). The V and J ends lost 3 bases and 3 bases, in that order; junction bases with no gene match: 8. The CDR3 loop is CASSSRTRREETQYF. Written as DNA, the CDR3 is TGTGCCAGCAGCTCGCGGACTAGAAGGGAAGAGACCCAGTACTTC.

A remark on this clonotype: A read error may be the cause here, since a much bigger clone is one base away. V gene TRBV15 combines with J gene TRBJ1-1, with a tentative D call TRBD1 (5 bases). CDR3 length: 15 residues. Germline lookup yields CDR1 LNHNV and CDR2 YYDKDF (reference sequence). CDR3 protein: CATSRTGTTNTGAFF. The CDR3, as DNA: TGTGCCACCAGCAGAACCGGGACGACCAACACTGGAGCTTTCTTT.

This clonotype appeared many times. The rearrangement joins TRBV28 to TRBJ2-5; no clear D. Between the trimmed V and J ends, which lost 4 bases and 0 bases, there was a span of 12 bases. This CDR3 has 15 residues. Germline V gene sequence: CDR1 MDHEN, CDR2 SYDVKM. CDR3 amino acids: CASSSLNVDQETQYF. The CDR3 coding sequence is TGTGCCAGCAGTTCTCTTAATGTGGACCAAGAGACCCAGTACTTC.

The V call is TRBV5-1, the J call TRBJ1-1; TRBD1 is a possible D gene (6 bases). Trimming took 0 bases from V and 10 from J, leaving 16 bases between them. The CDR3 has 14 residues. Germline V gene lookup returns CDR1 SGHRS and CDR2 YFSETQ. CDR3 loop: CASSLDRAQAVAFF. As DNA, the CDR3 is TGCGCCAGCAGCTTGGACAGGGCACAGGCTGTAGCTTTCTTT.

The genes are TRBV4-3 and TRBJ2-7; D gene ambiguous. V lost 0 bases and J 1 base, leaving 10 bases between the germline ends. The CDR3 has 15 residues. The germline V gene has CDR1 LGHNA and CDR2 YSLEER. The chain's CDR3 is CASSQDYDLSYEQYF. CDR3 nucleotide sequence: TGCGCCAGCAGCCAAGATTATGACCTTTCCTACGAGCAGTACTTC.

V gene TRBV5-1 combines with J gene TRBJ1-1, with D hard to call. V shed 3 bases and J shed 7 bases, with 13 bases lying between them. There are 13 residues in the CDR3. Germline CDR1 SGHRS, CDR2 YFSETQ. The CDR3 DNA sequence: TGCGCCAGCAGCTCCCCGGGATCCGGTGAAGCTTTCTTT. It encodes CASSSPGSGEAFF.

The sample holds many counts of this clonotype. This rearrangement joins TRBV28 to TRBJ2-4, with 7 bases matching TRBD1. The CDR3 is 15 residues long. Germline V gives CDR1 MDHEN, CDR2 SYDVKM. V dropped 5 bases and J dropped 5; count of bases not matched to a gene: 9. The chain's CDR3 is CASSQQGTRENIQYF. The CDR3 DNA follows: TGTGCCAGCAGTCAACAGGGGACGAGGGAAAACATTCAGTACTTC.

The sample holds a few counts of this clonotype. The rearrangement uses TRBV15 and TRBJ1-1; possibly TRBD1 for D (6 bases). This CDR3 is built from 17 residues. Germline V lookup: CDR1 LNHNV, CDR2 YYDKDF (reference sequence). V dropped 0 bases and J dropped 1 base, with 15 bases sitting between them. The CDR3 DNA reads as TGTGCCACCAGCAGAGATATGAGACAGGCCTCGAACACTGAAGCTTTCTTT. Residues: CATSRDMRQASNTEAFF.

This clonotype appeared many times. V and J are TRBV12-3 or TRBV12-4 and TRBJ2-5, with D tentatively TRBD1 or TRBD2 (5 bases each). The CDR3 runs to 15 residues. V shed 2 bases and J shed 5 bases, with 15 bases lying between them. This chain's CDR3 is CASSLRGTHGETQYF. Here the CDR3 DNA reads TGTGCCAGCAGTTTACGAGGGACCCACGGGGAGACCCAGTACTTC.

The CDR3 region is CSASSPGGPNTGELFF. CDR3 DNA: TGCAGTGCTAGCAGCCCAGGGGGTCCCAACACCGGGGAGCTGTTTTTT. The V gene is TRBV20-1, the J gene TRBJ2-2, with TRBD1 identical over 7 bases. Trimming at V came to 3 bases and at J to 2 bases, leaving 9 bases not matched to a gene. CDR1 and CDR2 from the germline V gene are DFQATT and SNEGSKA (reference sequence). The CDR3 covers 16 residues.

The rearrangement joins TRBV4-1 to TRBJ2-7, with TRBD2 matching over 7 bases. The length of the CDR3 is 15 residues. V lost 2 bases, J lost 1 base, and 5 bases stayed unmatched. Per the germline V gene, CDR1 is MGHRA and CDR2 is YSYEKL. As DNA, the CDR3 is TGCGCCAGCAGCCAAACCTGGGGGGGATCCTACGAGCAGTACTTC. It translates to CASSQTWGGSYEQYF.

There are a few counts of this clonotype. The CDR3 region is CASSSRQIYGYTF. The DNA of the CDR3 is TGTGCCAGTAGTAGTCGACAGATCTATGGCTACACCTTC. The chain is built from TRBV19 and TRBJ1-2, with a possible D match to TRBD1 (5 bases). Trimming removed 4 bases from V and 4 bases from J, with 10 bases in between. Germline V gene data show CDR1 as LNHDA and CDR2 as SQIVND (reference sequence). The CDR3 has 13 residues.

The chain joins TRBV7-9 to TRBJ2-3, with D perhaps TRBD2 (6 bases). Germline CDR1 is SEHNR and CDR2 is FQNEAQ (reference sequence). V dropped 5 bases and J dropped 2 bases, with 20 bases sitting between them. The CDR3 length is 17 residues. CDR3 sequence: CASSRPGAQPFTDTQYF. The CDR3 DNA reads as TGTGCCAGCAGCCGCCCGGGAGCCCAACCTTTCACAGATACGCAGTATTTT.

With regard to this clonotype: This may be a read error, as it is one base from a much larger clone. As the CDR3 is not closed by the conserved phenylalanine or tryptophan, this likely results from a read error. This sequence joins TRBV11-2 and TRBJ1-2; D uncertain. The germline CDR1 and CDR2 sequences are SGHAT and FQNNGV. CDR3 length: 13 amino acids. The germline V and J ends were trimmed by 0 bases and 4 bases, with 6 bases remaining between them. CDR3 DNA sequence: TGTGCCAGCAGCTTAGAAGTCATCTATGGCTACACCTCC. Its protein product is CASSLEVIYGYTS.

The gene calls are TRBV6-1 and TRBJ2-1; 10 bases are shared with TRBD2. The CDR3 is made up of 15 amino acids. The germline CDR1 and CDR2 sequences are MNHNS and SASEGT. J was trimmed by 7 bases and V by 6 bases; bases with no gene match: 9. Written as DNA, the CDR3 is TGTGCCAGCAGGCCCGGGTCTAGCGGGAGTAATGAGCAGTTCTTC. Residues: CASRPGSSGSNEQFF.